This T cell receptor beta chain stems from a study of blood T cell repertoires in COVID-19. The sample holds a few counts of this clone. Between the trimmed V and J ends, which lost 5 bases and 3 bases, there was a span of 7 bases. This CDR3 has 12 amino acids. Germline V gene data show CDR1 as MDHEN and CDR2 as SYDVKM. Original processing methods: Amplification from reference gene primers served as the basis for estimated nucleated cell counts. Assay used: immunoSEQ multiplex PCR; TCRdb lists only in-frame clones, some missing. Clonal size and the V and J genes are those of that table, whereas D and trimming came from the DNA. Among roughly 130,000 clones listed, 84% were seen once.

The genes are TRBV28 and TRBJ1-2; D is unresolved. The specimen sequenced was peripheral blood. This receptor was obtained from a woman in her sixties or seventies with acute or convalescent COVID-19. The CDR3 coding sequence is TGTGCCAGCAGTCCCGGGGACTATGGCTACACCTTC. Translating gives CASSPGDYGYTF.